This entry lists 20 T cell receptor beta chains sequenced from one sample in a study of identical twins. TCRdb reprocessed the 5' RACE reads with MiXCR, giving one entry per CDR3 protein. In the table there are about 520,000 distinct CDR3 sequences, 22% of which are singletons. These same records also appear under a second study, on T cells expressing NK-cell markers.

Sequencing input: CD4+ T cells sorted from blood. The receptors shown here come from a woman between 18 and 29 years old in good health.

This clonotype was detected a few times. This chain uses TRBV11-2 with TRBJ2-2; D uncertain. Trimming cost V 0 bases and J 7 bases, with 6 bases left between them. CDR1 and CDR2 from the germline V gene are SGHAT and FQNNGV. The CDR3 has 13 residues. CDR3 DNA sequence: TGTGCCAGCAGCTTAGATTATAACGGGGAGCTGTTTTTT. Protein product: CASSLDYNGELFF.

The rearrangement links TRBV10-3 to TRBJ2-3, with 9 bases that match TRBD2. The CDR3 is made up of 18 amino acids. CDR1 ENHRY and CDR2 SYGVKD come from the germline V gene. The junction had 13 bases not matched to a gene; V was cut back by 0 bases and J by 6 bases. As DNA, the CDR3 is TGTGCCATCAGTGAGTCCCCGCCTGGAGCGGGGGGTCGGGATACGCAGTATTTT. Translating it yields CAISESPPGAGGRDTQYF.

The table lists this clonotype with a few counts. This sequence joins TRBV5-1 and TRBJ1-2; D is unresolved. V shed 0 bases and J shed 8 bases, with 14 bases lying between them. Germline CDR1 SGHRS, CDR2 YFSETQ. The length of the CDR3 is 14 residues. The CDR3 sequence: CASSLGPDLGGYTF. The CDR3 DNA reads TGCGCCAGCAGCTTGGGTCCGGATTTGGGGGGCTACACCTTC.

The CDR3 is CASSFSVTGGRSYEQYF. In DNA, the CDR3 is TGTGCCAGCAGTTTTTCCGTTACAGGGGGTCGGTCCTACGAGCAGTACTTC. The chain is built from TRBV12-3 or TRBV12-4 and TRBJ2-7; 8 nucleotides match TRBD1. J was trimmed by 1 base and V by 3 bases; bases with no gene match: 11. This CDR3 region has 17 residues.

This clonotype was seen only a few times. The J gene is TRBJ2-2, the V gene TRBV7-9; 8 positions agree with TRBD2. CDR1 is SEHNR, CDR2 FQNEAQ, per germline (reference sequence). The CDR3 totals 14 residues. Trimming cost V 6 bases and J 3 bases; bases outside gene matches: 3. The CDR3 nucleotides are TGTGCCAGCAGAAGCGGGAGTGACACCGGGGAGCTGTTTTTT. Translated: CASRSGSDTGELFF.

The table lists this clonotype with a few counts. This chain uses TRBV29-1 with TRBJ2-1; TRBD2 aligns across 8 bases. V dropped 7 bases and J dropped 2; count of bases not matched to a gene: 13. The CDR3 has 16 residues. From germline, CDR1 is SQVTM and CDR2 ANQGSEA. The CDR3 coding sequence is TGCAGCGCCGCGGGGGCGAGCGGGAGTCCCTACAATGAGCAGTTCTTC. Its protein is CSAAGASGSPYNEQFF.

This clonotype was recorded a few times. Here the CDR3 DNA reads TGTGCCAGCAGGCACCAGGGGGCGTCGGGCACTGAAGCTTTCTTT. Its translation is CASRHQGASGTEAFF. The chain is built from TRBV12-3 or TRBV12-4 and TRBJ1-1; TRBD1 matches 8 bases. With V trimmed by 6 bases and J by 4 bases, 10 bases remained unmatched. The length of the CDR3 is 15 residues.

This clonotype appeared many times. The chain is built from TRBV10-3 and TRBJ2-5, with TRBD1 identical over 8 bases. The CDR3 totals 14 residues. With 3 bases clipped from V and 5 bases from J, the junction kept 5 bases outside the gene matches. Germline CDR1 ENHRY, CDR2 SYGVKD. The CDR3 DNA follows: TGTGCCATCAGTGACCCGACAGGGGCCGAGACCCAGTACTTC. Amino acids: CAISDPTGAETQYF.

This rearrangement joins TRBV24-1 to TRBJ1-2, with D hard to call. Per the germline V gene, CDR1 is KGHDR and CDR2 is SFDVKD. This CDR3 region has 9 residues. V dropped 9 bases and J dropped 8 bases, with 6 bases sitting between them. The CDR3 DNA sequence: TGTGCCACCTTGGGGGGCTACACCTTC. Protein: CATLGGYTF.

V usage is TRBV20-1 and J usage is TRBJ1-1; D is unresolved. The CDR3 has 12 residues. Trimming took 5 bases from V and 0 from J, leaving 7 bases between them. Germline-derived CDR1 and CDR2 are DFQATT and SNEGSKA (reference sequence). CDR3 DNA sequence: TGCAGTGCTCTCCCGGTGAACACTGAAGCTTTCTTT. Translating gives CSALPVNTEAFF.

This clonotype was seen at least ten times. This rearrangement joins TRBV20-1 to TRBJ2-7, with TRBD2 matching over 15 bases. From germline, CDR1 is DFQATT and CDR2 SNEGSKA (reference sequence). J lost 8 bases, V lost 1 base, and 6 bases had no gene match. This CDR3 spans 15 amino acids. CDR3 bases: TGCAGTGCTAGAGTCACGGGACTAGCGGGAGGAAAGCAGTACTTC. It encodes CSARVTGLAGGKQYF.

The chain joins TRBV7-8 to TRBJ2-1; no reliable D call. Trimming removed 1 base at V and 8 bases at J, with 9 bases between. The length of the CDR3 is 13 residues. Germline CDR1 reads SGHVS; CDR2 reads FQNEAQ. CDR3 loop: CASSLGERDEQFF. The CDR3 nucleotides read TGTGCCAGCAGCTTAGGCGAGAGAGATGAGCAGTTCTTC.

This clonotype was seen a handful of times. The chain has TRBV24-1 and TRBJ2-3, with 8 bases identical to TRBD2. V gave up 6 bases and J gave up 11 bases; unmatched junction bases: 9. The CDR3 has 13 amino acids. CDR1 is KGHDR and CDR2 is SFDVKD in the germline V gene. CDR3: CATSQRGGVKQYF. CDR3 coding DNA: TGTGCCACCAGTCAACGGGGGGGCGTCAAGCAGTATTTT.

The sample holds a few counts of this clonotype. V usage is TRBV10-1 and J usage is TRBJ2-2; 7 bases map to TRBD1. CDR3 length: 13 residues. Trimming at V came to 7 bases and at J to 5 bases, leaving 4 bases not matched to a gene. Germline V gene sequence: CDR1 WNHNN, CDR2 SYGVQD (reference sequence). The CDR3 nucleotides read TGCGCCAGCATGAGACAGGGAACCGGGGAGCTGTTTTTT. It codes for CASMRQGTGELFF.

The chain combines TRBV7-9 with TRBJ2-6, with D unclear. Trimming cost V 4 bases and J 2 bases, with 9 bases left between them. The CDR3 totals 15 residues. Germline CDR1 SEHNR, CDR2 FQNEAQ (reference sequence). The CDR3, as DNA: TGTGCCAGCAGCTCGGTGGCAGCTGGGGCCAACGTCCTGACTTTC. It codes for CASSSVAAGANVLTF.

The rearrangement links TRBV5-1 to TRBJ2-2, with 7 bases lining up with TRBD1. CDR3 length: 17 residues. V shed 4 bases, J shed 2 bases, and the junction held 11 bases outside the gene matches. CDR1 SGHRS and CDR2 YFSETQ come from the germline V gene. CDR3 nucleotides: TGCGCCAGCAGCCAAGAGCACGGGACAGTAAACACCGGGGAGCTGTTTTTT. Residues: CASSQEHGTVNTGELFF.

This clonotype was seen more than once but under ten times. The rearrangement uses TRBV5-5 and TRBJ2-5, with a possible D match to TRBD2 (5 bases). Trimming left V 3 bases short and J 5 bases short, with 17 bases between. Germline CDR1 SGHKS, CDR2 YYEKEE (reference sequence). The CDR3 contains 15 residues. CDR3 nucleotides: TGTGCCAGCAGCTCCCCTCGGGATACCACGGAGACCCAGTACTTC. It encodes CASSSPRDTTETQYF.

This clonotype was seen a few times. This sequence joins TRBV6-1 and TRBJ2-7, with D unresolved. Germline assignment: CDR1 MNHNS and CDR2 SASEGT. Trimming removed 2 bases from V and 6 bases from J, with 8 bases in between. CDR3 length: 12 amino acids. This CDR3 reads CASSENGPEQYF. CDR3 coding DNA: TGTGCCAGCAGTGAAAATGGGCCCGAGCAGTACTTC.

This clonotype showed up just a few times. The rearrangement links TRBV12-3 or TRBV12-4 to TRBJ1-1, with a tentative D call TRBD1 (5 bases). The CDR3 is 13 residues long. V shed 5 bases and J shed 3 bases, with 10 bases lying between them. CDR3 bases: TGTGCCAGCAGTGGCCTGGGGGACACTGAAGCTTTCTTT. It specifies CASSGLGDTEAFF.

This clonotype appeared a few times. The V call is TRBV12-3 or TRBV12-4, the J call TRBJ1-2; a possible D gene is TRBD1 (6 bases). The V gene lost 5 bases and the J gene lost 7 bases, with 14 bases spanning the gap. The CDR3 is 13 amino acids. The CDR3 here is CASSVAGASGYTF. DNA for the CDR3: TGTGCCAGCAGTGTTGCAGGGGCTTCTGGCTACACCTTC.